This TCR beta chain was observed in a study of beta chain features in type 1 diabetes. General study results and limits: Among all four CD4+ subsets, Type 1 diabetes patients had TCRB CDR3s that were moderately but significantly shorter.

The CDR3 runs to 15 residues. Trimming left V 2 bases short and J 1 base short, with 10 bases between. Germline CDR1 is SEHNR and CDR2 is FQNEAQ (reference sequence). Of note for this clone: Its antigen remains unknown.

The isolated RNA, all of it, was reverse transcribed, so expressed TCRB transcripts were what got sequenced. Libraries were prepared by immunoSEQ multiplex PCR; TCRdb keeps only in-frame clonotypes and omits some of them. Of more than 100,000 clones detected, around 8.8% appear once; the ten largest clones hold 0.6% to 0.9%. Sequenced material: central memory CD4+ T cells from blood. The TCR originated in a man aged 25-45 years with type 1 diabetes. The V call is TRBV7-9, the J call TRBJ2-3, with a possible D match to TRBD2 (6 bases). As DNA, the CDR3 is TGTGCCAGCAGCTTATTTGGCGGGGGCACAGATACGCAGTATTTT. Translation: CASSLFGGGTDTQYF. Full variable domain (remainder filled in from reference TRBV7-9 and TRBJ2-3): DTGVSQNPRHKITKRGQNVTFRCDPISEHNRLYWYRQTLGQGPEFLTYFQNEAQLEKSRLLSDRFSAERPKGSFSTLEIQRTEQGDSAMYLCASSLFGGGTDTQYFGPGTRLTVL.